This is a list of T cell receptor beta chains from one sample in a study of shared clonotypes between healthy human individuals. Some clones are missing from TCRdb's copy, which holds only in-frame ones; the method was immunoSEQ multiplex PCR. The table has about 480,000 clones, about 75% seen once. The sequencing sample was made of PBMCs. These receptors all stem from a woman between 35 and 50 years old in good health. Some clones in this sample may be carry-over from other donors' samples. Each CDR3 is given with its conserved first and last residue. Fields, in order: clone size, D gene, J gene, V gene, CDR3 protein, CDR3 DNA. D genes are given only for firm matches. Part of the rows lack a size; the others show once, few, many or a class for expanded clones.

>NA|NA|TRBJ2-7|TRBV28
CASSSPGTRNLEQYF
TGTGCCAGCAGTTCACCCGGGACACGGAATTTGGAGCAGTACTTC
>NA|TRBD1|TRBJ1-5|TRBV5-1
CASSFGTGGINQPQHF
TGCGCCAGCAGCTTCGGGACAGGCGGTATCAATCAGCCCCAGCATTTT
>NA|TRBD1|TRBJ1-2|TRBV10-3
CAINPSYRGVYGYTF
TGTGCCATCAACCCATCCTACAGGGGTGTTTATGGCTACACCTTC
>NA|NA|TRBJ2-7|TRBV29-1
CSVGDGRGTYEQYF
TGCAGCGTTGGGGACGGGAGAGGAACCTACGAGCAGTACTTC
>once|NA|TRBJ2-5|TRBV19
CASSFRGKETQYF
TGTGCCAGTAGTTTTCGCGGTAAAGAGACCCAGTACTTC
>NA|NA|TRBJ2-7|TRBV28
CASSHSIGAYEQYF
TGTGCCAGCAGTCACTCGATAGGGGCCTACGAGCAGTACTTC
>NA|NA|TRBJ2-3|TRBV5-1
CASSPRAGSTDTQYF
TGCGCCAGCAGCCCCCGGGCGGGAAGCACAGATACGCAGTATTTT
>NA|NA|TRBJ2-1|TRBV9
CASSVGIADKGDEQFF
TGTGCCAGCAGCGTAGGGATAGCCGACAAGGGGGATGAGCAGTTCTTC
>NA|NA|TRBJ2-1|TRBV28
CASSSGDHSYNEQFF
TGTGCCAGCAGTTCGGGGGACCACTCCTACAATGAGCAGTTCTTC
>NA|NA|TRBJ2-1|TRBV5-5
CASSLGGESYNEQFF
TGTGCCAGCAGCTTGGGGGGAGAGTCCTACAATGAGCAGTTCTTC
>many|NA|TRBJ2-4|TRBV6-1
CASSEDGGGGKNIQYF
TGTGCCAGCAGTGAAGATGGAGGGGGCGGCAAAAACATTCAGTACTTC
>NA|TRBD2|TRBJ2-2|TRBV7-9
CASRPTSGRATGELFF
TGTGCCAGCAGACCTACTAGCGGGAGGGCCACCGGGGAGCTGTTTTTT
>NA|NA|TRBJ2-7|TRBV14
CASSQVLSSEQYF
TGTGCCAGCAGCCAAGTGTTGTCCTCCGAGCAGTACTTC
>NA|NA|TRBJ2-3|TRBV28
CASSHSPLRAARGTDTQYF
TGTGCCAGCAGTCACTCCCCCCTGCGCGCGGCGAGGGGGACAGATACGCAGTATTTT
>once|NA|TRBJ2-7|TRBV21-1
CASSILSIRDRSYEQYF
TGTGCCAGCAGCATACTTTCGATCCGGGACAGGAGTTACGAGCAGTACTTC
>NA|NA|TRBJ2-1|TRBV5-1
CASSTQDSSNEQFF
TGCGCCAGCAGCACGCAGGACAGTAGCAATGAGCAGTTCTTC
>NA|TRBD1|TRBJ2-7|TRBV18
CASSPPRTGDHEQYF
TGTGCCAGCTCACCACCGAGGACAGGGGACCACGAGCAGTACTTC
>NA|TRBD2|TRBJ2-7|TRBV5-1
CASSLTSGSSYEQYF
TGCGCCAGCAGCCTAACTAGCGGGAGTTCCTACGAGCAGTACTTC
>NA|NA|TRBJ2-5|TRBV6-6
CASSYEGETQYF
TGTGCCAGCAGTTACGAAGGGGAGACCCAGTACTTC
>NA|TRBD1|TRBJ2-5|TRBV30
CAWSRDRQETQYF
TGTGCCTGGAGCCGGGACAGGCAAGAGACCCAGTACTTC
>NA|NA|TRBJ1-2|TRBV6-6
CASKRTENYGYTF
TGTGCCAGCAAGCGGACAGAAAACTATGGCTACACCTTC
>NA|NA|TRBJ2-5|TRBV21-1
CASSKDRGPKETQYF
TGTGCCAGCAGCAAGGACAGGGGCCCAAAAGAGACCCAGTACTTC
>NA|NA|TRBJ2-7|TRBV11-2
CASGRRTYEQYF
TGTGCCAGCGGTCGGCGAACCTACGAGCAGTACTTC
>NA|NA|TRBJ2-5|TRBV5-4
CASSWPGEQETQYF
TGTGCCAGCAGCTGGCCGGGAGAACAAGAGACCCAGTACTTC
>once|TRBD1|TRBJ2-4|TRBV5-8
CASSLGNRGINIQYF
TGTGCCAGCAGCTTGGGCAACAGGGGAATAAACATTCAGTACTTC
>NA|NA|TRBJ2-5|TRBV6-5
CASSYRAQETQYF
TGTGCCAGCAGTTACCGGGCACAAGAGACCCAGTACTTC
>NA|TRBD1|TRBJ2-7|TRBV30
CAWGQGRSYEQYF
TGTGCCTGGGGACAGGGGAGGTCCTACGAGCAGTACTTC
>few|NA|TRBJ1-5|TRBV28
CASHRTDYSNQPQHF
TGTGCCAGCCACAGGACAGACTATAGCAATCAGCCCCAGCATTTT
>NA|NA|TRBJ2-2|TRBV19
CASGIRRSANTGELFF
TGTGCCAGTGGCATTAGAAGGTCGGCGAACACCGGGGAGCTGTTTTTT
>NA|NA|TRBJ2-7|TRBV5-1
CASSLGSAYEQYF
TGCGCCAGCAGCTTGGGGTCTGCCTACGAGCAGTACTTC
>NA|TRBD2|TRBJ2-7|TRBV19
CASSIRTSGGEQYF
TGTGCCAGTAGTATCCGGACTAGCGGAGGCGAGCAGTACTTC
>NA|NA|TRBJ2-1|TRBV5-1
CASNSGTNNEQFF
TGCGCCAGCAACTCCGGGACCAACAATGAGCAGTTCTTC
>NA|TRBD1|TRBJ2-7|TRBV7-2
CASSLGQGRGEQYF
TGTGCCAGCAGCTTAGGACAGGGCAGGGGCGAGCAGTACTTC
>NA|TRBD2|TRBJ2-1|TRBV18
CASSSTSGRVNEQFF
TGTGCCAGCTCCAGTACTAGCGGGAGAGTCAATGAGCAGTTCTTC
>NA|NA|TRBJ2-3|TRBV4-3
CASSRQLLGTSTDTQYF
TGCGCCAGCAGCCGCCAACTACTAGGTACTAGCACAGATACGCAGTATTTT
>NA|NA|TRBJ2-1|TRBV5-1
CASSPGKDNEQFF
TGCGCCAGCAGCCCGGGGAAAGACAATGAGCAGTTCTTC
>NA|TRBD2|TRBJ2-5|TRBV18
CASSPGTSGETQYF
TGTGCCAGCTCACCAGGGACTAGCGGTGAGACCCAGTACTTC
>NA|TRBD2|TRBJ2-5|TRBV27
CASSPWGGLETQYF
TGTGCCAGCAGCCCATGGGGGGGGTTAGAGACCCAGTACTTC
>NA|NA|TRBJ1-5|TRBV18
CASSPGDEVFQPQHF
TGTGCCAGCTCACCAGGGGATGAGGTCTTTCAGCCCCAGCATTTT
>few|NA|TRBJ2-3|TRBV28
CASSFERDTQYF
TGTGCCAGCAGTTTCGAAAGGGATACGCAGTATTTT
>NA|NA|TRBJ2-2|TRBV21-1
CASSKSCDSRAYTGGKPGELFF
TGTGCCAGCAGCAAAAGTTGTGACTCACGGGCCTACACAGGGGGCAAACCCGGGGAGCTGTTTTTT
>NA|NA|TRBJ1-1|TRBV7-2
CASSFWGNTEAFF
TGTGCCAGCAGCTTTTGGGGGAACACTGAAGCTTTCTTT
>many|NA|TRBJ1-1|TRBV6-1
CAARTGDWTEAFF
TGTGCCGCTCGGACGGGGGATTGGACTGAAGCTTTCTTT
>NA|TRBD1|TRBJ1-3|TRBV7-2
CASSPPGGRNTIYF
TGTGCCAGCAGTCCTCCAGGGGGCAGAAACACCATATATTTT
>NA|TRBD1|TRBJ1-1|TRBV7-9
CASSLDVQGAEAFF
TGTGCCAGCAGCTTAGACGTACAGGGGGCTGAAGCTTTCTTT
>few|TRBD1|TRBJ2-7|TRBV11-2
CASSLHRQGLEQYF
TGTGCCAGCAGCTTACACCGACAGGGTCTCGAGCAGTACTTC
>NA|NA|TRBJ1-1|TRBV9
CASSFGQRSDTEAFF
TGTGCCAGCAGCTTCGGACAAAGATCGGACACTGAAGCTTTCTTT
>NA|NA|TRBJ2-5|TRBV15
CATSRDHGTQYF
TGTGCCACCAGCAGAGATCATGGAACCCAGTACTTC
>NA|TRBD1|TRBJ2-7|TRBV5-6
CASSPRGQGARYEQYF
TGTGCCAGCAGCCCACGAGGACAGGGGGCTAGGTACGAGCAGTACTTC
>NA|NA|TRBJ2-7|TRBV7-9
CASSLVKYEQYF
TGTGCCAGCAGCTTAGTAAAATACGAGCAGTACTTC
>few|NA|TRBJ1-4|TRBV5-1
CASSPTIEEKLFF
TGCGCCAGCAGTCCGACAATTGAAGAAAAACTGTTTTTT
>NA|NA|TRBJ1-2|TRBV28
CASSLKALGQTYGYTF
TGTGCCAGCAGTTTAAAGGCGCTGGGACAAACCTATGGCTACACCTTC
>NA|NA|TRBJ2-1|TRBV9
CASSVGLAGWNEQFF
TGTGCCAGCAGCGTAGGCCTAGCTGGTTGGAATGAGCAGTTCTTC
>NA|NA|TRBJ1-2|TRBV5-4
CASSLGERADYGYTF
TGTGCCAGCAGCTTGGGGGAGAGGGCGGACTATGGCTACACCTTC
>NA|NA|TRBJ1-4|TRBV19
CASSMNQEGGNEKLFF
TGTGCCAGTAGTATGAACCAGGAGGGGGGTAATGAAAAACTGTTTTTT
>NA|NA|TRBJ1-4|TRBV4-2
CASSQSGSPTNEKLFF
TGTGCCAGCAGCCAAAGTGGCAGTCCAACTAATGAAAAACTGTTTTTT
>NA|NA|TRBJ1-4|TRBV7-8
CASNHRANEKLFF
TGTGCCAGCAACCACAGGGCGAATGAAAAACTGTTTTTT
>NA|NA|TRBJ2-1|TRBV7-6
CASSLLGGSTSNEQFF
TGTGCCAGCAGCCTCCTTGGTGGGAGTACGAGCAATGAGCAGTTCTTC
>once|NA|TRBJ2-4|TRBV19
CASSIAGRVANIQYF
TGTGCCAGTAGTATAGCAGGCAGGGTGGCAAACATTCAGTACTTC